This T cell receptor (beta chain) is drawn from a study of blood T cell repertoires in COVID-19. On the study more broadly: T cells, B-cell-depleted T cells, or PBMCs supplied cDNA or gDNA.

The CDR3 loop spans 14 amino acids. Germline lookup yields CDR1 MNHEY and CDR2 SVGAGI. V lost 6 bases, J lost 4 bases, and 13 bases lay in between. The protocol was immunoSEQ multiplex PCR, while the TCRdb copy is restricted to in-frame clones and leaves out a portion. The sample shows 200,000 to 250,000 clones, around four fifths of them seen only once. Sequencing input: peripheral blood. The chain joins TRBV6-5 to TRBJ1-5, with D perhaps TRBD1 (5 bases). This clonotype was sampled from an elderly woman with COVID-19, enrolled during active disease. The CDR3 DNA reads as TGTGCCAGCAGCCGAAAGTCAGGGAATCAGCCCCAGCATTTT. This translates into CASSRKSGNQPQHF.